This T cell receptor (beta chain) was documented in a study of T cell repertoires in cytomegalovirus infection. This clonotype was seen repeatedly, ten times or more. Its matching antigen is unknown. Germline V lookup: CDR1 SEHNR, CDR2 FQNEAQ (reference sequence). The length of the CDR3 is 14 residues. With 5 bases removed from V and 0 bases from J, the gap between germline ends came to 9 bases. One entry per CDR3 protein, called by TCRdb with MiXCR from the reads. The sample includes over 150,000 distinct CDR3 sequences, approximately 17% of them seen just once. Whole-study findings and limits: CMV-specific TCR beta clonotypes restricted by HLA-C dominated the ex vivo response.

The rearrangement joins TRBV7-9 to TRBJ2-3; D gene ambiguous. The sequence was collected from a human donor in good health (CMV status not recorded). Some clones in this sample may be carry-over from other donors' samples. Sequencing was done on a sample of CD8+ T cells from PBMCs. The CDR3 nucleotides are TGTGCCAGCAGCCTCCCTGTTAGCACAGATACGCAGTATTTT. It encodes CASSLPVSTDTQYF. Using reference TRBV7-9 and TRBJ2-3 for the parts outside the CDR3, the full variable domain is DTGVSQNPRHKITKRGQNVTFRCDPISEHNRLYWYRQTLGQGPEFLTYFQNEAQLEKSRLLSDRFSAERPKGSFSTLEIQRTEQGDSAMYLCASSLPVSTDTQYFGPGTRLTVL.